This record looks at one T cell receptor beta chain sequence and its context. Trimming pared 1 base from V and 2 bases from J, leaving 13 bases between. CDR1 SGHRS and CDR2 YFSETQ come from the germline V gene. The CDR3 contains 15 residues. The data are from a study of technical replicates of blood from four donors. Produced via immunoSEQ multiplex PCR; TCRdb's table is partial and in-frame only. The table has about 12,000 clones, approximately 94% seen once; the top ten hold more than 7%. V usage is TRBV5-1 and J usage is TRBJ2-7, with D perhaps matching TRBD2 (6 bases). The sequence was collected from a human donor in good health. Sequencing input: PBMCs. CDR3 protein: CASSLTGDTTYEQYF. CDR3 nucleotides: TGCGCCAGCAGCTTGACGGGGGATACGACCTACGAGCAGTACTTC. Using reference TRBV5-1 and TRBJ2-7 for the parts outside the CDR3, the full variable domain is KAGVTQTPRYLIKTRGQQVTLSCSPISGHRSVSWYQQTPGQGLQFLFEYFSETQRNKGNFPGRFSGRQFSNSRSEMNVSTLELGDSALYLCASSLTGDTTYEQYFGPGTRLTVT.